A selection of T cell receptor beta chains follows, all from one sample in a study of healthy donors' naive CD4 and CD8 T cells. TCRdb used MiXCR to reprocess the reads, holding one entry per CDR3 protein. This sample has 200,000 or so distinct CDR3 sequences; about 74% occur once, and the top ten carry 2.3%. The sample was naive CD4+ and CD8+ T cells sorted from blood, pooled from several donors. The receptors originated from a pool of human donors in good health; the sample pools cells from several healthy donors. Each CDR3 is given with its conserved first and last residue. The D gene is left open where the match is weak. Some rows have no size entry. The others give once, few or many, or a class for an expanded clone.

>NA|TRBJ1-2|NA|TRBV30
TGTGCCTGGAGTGTCACAGGACAGCCTAACTATGGCTACACCTTC
CAWSVTGQPNYGYTF
>NA|TRBJ2-7|NA|TRBV28
TGTGCCAGCAGTTTAATCGCCTACGAGCAGTACTTC
CASSLIAYEQYF
>NA|TRBJ2-7|NA|TRBV6-2/TRBV6-3
TGTGCCAGCAGTACCCTACTCATCCGGGGAAGCTCCTACGAGCGGTACTTC
CASSTLLIRGSSYERYF
>TRBD2|TRBJ2-3|NA|TRBV29-1
TGCAGCGTTGGGGACTACAATTTTGCAGATACGCAGTATTTT
CSVGDYNFADTQYF
>NA|TRBJ2-7|few|TRBV5-4
TGTGCCAGCAGCTTGGAACTGGGCGAGCAGTACTTC
CASSLELGEQYF
>NA|TRBJ2-3|NA|TRBV4-2
TGTGCCAGCAGCCAAGTCGGGGGACAAACAGATACGCAGTATTTT
CASSQVGGQTDTQYF
>TRBD2|TRBJ2-7|NA|TRBV6-5
TGTGCCAGCAGTTACTCGAAGCGGGAGGACCCCTACGAGCAGTACTTC
CASSYSKREDPYEQYF
>TRBD2|TRBJ2-2|few|TRBV6-5
TGTGCCAGCACCAAGGTAGCGGGAGACGCGATCGGGGAGCTGTTTTTT
CASTKVAGDAIGELFF
>NA|TRBJ2-7|NA|TRBV19
TGTGCCAGTAGTATAGATGGCTACGAGCAGTACTTC
CASSIDGYEQYF
>NA|TRBJ2-7|NA|TRBV5-1
TGCGCCAGCAGCCTCCTGACTGGCTCCTACGAGCAGTACTTC
CASSLLTGSYEQYF
>NA|TRBJ2-1|few|TRBV11-1
TGTGCCAGCAGCGATCTGGATGAGCAGTTCTTC
CASSDLDEQFF
>NA|TRBJ2-6|once|TRBV29-1
TGCAGCGTTGAAGTTAGCGGCCGTGGCTCTGGGGCCAACGTCCTGACTTTC
CSVEVSGRGSGANVLTF
>TRBD1|TRBJ1-5|NA|TRBV20-1
TGCAGTGCTAGAAAGGACAGGGAGGTTCAGCCCCAGCATTTT
CSARKDREVQPQHF
>NA|TRBJ2-1|NA|TRBV30
TGTGCCTGGAGACTTGGACAATACAATGAGCAGTTCTTC
CAWRLGQYNEQFF
>NA|TRBJ2-5|once|TRBV19
TGTGCCAGTACCGGGGGAGAGACCCAGTACTTC
CASTGGETQYF
>TRBD2|TRBJ2-1|few|TRBV6-6
TGTGCCAGCAGTTCCCGGACTAGCGGGTACAATGAGCAGTTCTTC
CASSSRTSGYNEQFF
>NA|TRBJ1-2|NA|TRBV6-2/TRBV6-3
TGTGCCAGCAGTCCCAGTTGGGGCTCTAACTATGGCTACACCTTC
CASSPSWGSNYGYTF
>NA|TRBJ2-1|once|TRBV19
TGTGCCAGTAGTATAGATTGGCATAGAGGGTCCTACAATGAGCAGTTCTTC
CASSIDWHRGSYNEQFF
>TRBD1|TRBJ1-1|once|TRBV27
TGTGCCAGCAGTATACAACAGGGGACTGAAGCTTTCTTT
CASSIQQGTEAFF
>NA|TRBJ1-1|NA|TRBV19
TGTGCCAGTAGTATAGTTGGCGGGGGGACTGAAGCTTTCTTT
CASSIVGGGTEAFF
>NA|TRBJ2-5|once|TRBV29-1
TGCAGCGTTGGGAGGGGGTCTGGGGAGACCCAGTACTTC
CSVGRGSGETQYF
>TRBD1|TRBJ1-1|NA|TRBV29-1
TGCAGCGCCCGACAGGGAGGAAACACTGAAGCTTTCTTT
CSARQGGNTEAFF
>NA|TRBJ2-1|once|TRBV29-1
TGCAGCTTTCTAGAGAATGAGCAGTTCTTC
CSFLENEQFF
>TRBD2|TRBJ2-7|NA|TRBV4-1
TGCGCCAGCAGCCCCACTAGCGGGGTGTCCTCCTACGAGCAGTACTTC
CASSPTSGVSSYEQYF
>TRBD2|TRBJ2-1|NA|TRBV6-2/TRBV6-3
TGTGCCAGCAGTTACTCGCCCCTAGCGGGAGTCAATGAGCAGTTCTTC
CASSYSPLAGVNEQFF
>TRBD1|TRBJ2-5|few|TRBV6-1
TGTGCCAGCAGTGAATTTCGTGGAGTAACAGGGGCCCAGTACTTC
CASSEFRGVTGAQYF
>NA|TRBJ2-7|NA|TRBV12-3/TRBV12-4
TGTGCCAGCAGTTTTACTACCTCCTACGAGCAGTACTTC
CASSFTTSYEQYF
>NA|TRBJ2-7|NA|TRBV15
TGTGCCACCAGCAGAGAGCCTGGGCGCGGCTACGAGCAGTACTTC
CATSREPGRGYEQYF
>NA|TRBJ2-5|NA|TRBV27
TGTGCCAGCAGTTTAAAGGGACACATTATTTGGACCCAGTACTTC
CASSLKGHIIWTQYF